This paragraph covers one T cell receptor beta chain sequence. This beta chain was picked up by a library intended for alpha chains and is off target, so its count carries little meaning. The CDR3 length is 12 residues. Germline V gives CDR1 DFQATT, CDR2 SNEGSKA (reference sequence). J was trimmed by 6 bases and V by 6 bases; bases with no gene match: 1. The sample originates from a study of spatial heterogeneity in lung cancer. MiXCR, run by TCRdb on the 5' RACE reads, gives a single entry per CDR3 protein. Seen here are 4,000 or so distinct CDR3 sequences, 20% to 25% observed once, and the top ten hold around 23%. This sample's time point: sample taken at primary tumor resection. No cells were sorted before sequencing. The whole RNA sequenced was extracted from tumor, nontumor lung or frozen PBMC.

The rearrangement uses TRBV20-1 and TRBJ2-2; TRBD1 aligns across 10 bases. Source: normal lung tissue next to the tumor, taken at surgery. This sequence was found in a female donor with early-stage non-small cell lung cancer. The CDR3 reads CSAGQGSGELFF. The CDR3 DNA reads TGCAGTGCGGGACAGGGGTCCGGGGAGCTGTTTTTT.